Presented here are 26 T cell receptor beta chains from one specimen sequenced in a study of blood T cells in healthy people across ages. With a J-beta primer mix and a sample-barcoded 5' primer, a second PCR ran about 6 to 11 cycles. Using its own MiXCR run on the 5' RACE reads, TCRdb lists one record per CDR3 protein. The data contain about 810,000 distinct CDR3 sequences, 35% to 40% of them singletons. Sequences were obtained from blood. Receptor source: a man between 18 and 29 years old in good health.

This clonotype was observed at least ten times. The CDR3: CASSLQGGADTQYF. The DNA of the CDR3 is TGTGCCAGCAGCCTCCAAGGGGGTGCAGATACGCAGTATTTT. This sequence joins TRBV7-2 and TRBJ2-3; maybe TRBD1 (6 bases). The V and J ends lost 5 bases and 4 bases respectively, with 13 bases between them. From germline, CDR1 is SGHTA and CDR2 FQGNSA. The CDR3 extends over 14 amino acids.

The V and J genes are TRBV20-1 and TRBJ1-1; D is perhaps TRBD1 (5 bases). Germline CDR1 DFQATT, CDR2 SNEGSKA (reference sequence). V lost 6 bases to trimming and J lost 0 bases, with 17 bases between them. The CDR3 runs 15 residues. CDR3: CSARNPGLMNTEAFF. CDR3 bases: TGCAGTGCCAGAAACCCGGGACTCATGAACACTGAAGCTTTCTTT.

The rearrangement links TRBV3-1 to TRBJ2-1, with D possibly TRBD2 on 7 matching bases. The CDR3 length is 14 residues. Germline CDR1 and CDR2: LGHDT and YNNKEL (reference sequence). Trimming removed 0 bases from V and 9 bases from J, with 12 bases in between. In DNA, the CDR3 is TGTGCCAGCAGCCAAGAAGGGGGGGGCAGTGAGCAGTTCTTC. This gives the protein CASSQEGGGSEQFF.

This chain links TRBV4-2 with TRBJ2-1; perhaps TRBD1 as D (5 bases). The V gene's germline CDR1 is LGHNA and CDR2 YNFKEQ. Trimming removed 0 bases at V and 6 bases at J, with 9 bases between. CDR3 length equals 14 residues. Written as DNA, the CDR3 is TGTGCCAGCAGCCAAGAACCCAGGGCCAATGAGCAGTTCTTC. Its protein product is CASSQEPRANEQFF.

This clonotype was seen a handful of times. The chain links TRBV12-3 or TRBV12-4 to TRBJ2-4; D gene uncertain. The V gene lost 7 bases and the J gene lost 0 bases, with 7 bases spanning the gap. This CDR3 is 13 amino acids long. CDR3 DNA: TGTGCCAGCAAGCGAGTAGCCAAAAACATTCAGTACTTC. Encoded protein: CASKRVAKNIQYF.

This clonotype was recorded at least ten times. The chain joins TRBV20-1 to TRBJ2-3; no clear D. Germline-derived CDR1 and CDR2 are DFQATT and SNEGSKA (reference sequence). This CDR3 spans 11 amino acids. V was cut by 3 bases and J by 6 bases, with 7 bases left in between. CDR3 residues: CSASAKDTQYF. The CDR3 DNA sequence: TGCAGTGCTAGCGCGAAGGATACGCAGTATTTT.

The chain employs TRBV28 and TRBJ2-3, with D possibly TRBD1 on 5 matching bases. The CDR3 loop spans 16 amino acids. Trimming removed 5 bases from V and 2 bases from J, with 17 bases in between. The germline V gene encodes CDR1 MDHEN and CDR2 SYDVKM. The CDR3 region has the DNA TGTGCCAGCAGTCCCCTTGGGGCCGGTAACACAGATACGCAGTATTTT. Translated, it gives CASSPLGAGNTDTQYF.

The chain carries TRBV5-5 and TRBJ1-2; D is perhaps TRBD1 (6 bases). The germline V gene has CDR1 SGHKS and CDR2 YYEKEE (reference sequence). The CDR3 is 15 residues long. Trimming left V 4 bases short and J 0 bases short, with 13 bases between. Written as DNA, the CDR3 is TGTGCCAGCAGCGCGACAGGAATAGCTAACTATGGCTACACCTTC. Translation gives CASSATGIANYGYTF. The whole variable domain, filled in from reference TRBV5-5 and TRBJ1-2, reads DAGVTQSPTHLIKTRGQQVTLRCSPISGHKSVSWYQQVLGQGPQFIFQYYEKEERGRGNFPDRFSARQFPNYSSELNVNALLLGDSALYLCASSATGIANYGYTFGSGTRLTVV.

This clonotype was observed a few times. The gene calls are TRBV9 and TRBJ2-2; D uncertain. V was cut by 1 base and J by 2 bases, with 9 bases left in between. The CDR3 runs 15 residues. Germline V lookup: CDR1 SGDLS, CDR2 YYNGEE. The chain's CDR3 is CASSVFSGNTGELFF. The CDR3 coding sequence is TGTGCCAGCAGCGTATTCTCCGGAAACACCGGGGAGCTGTTTTTT.

The sample holds a few counts of this clonotype. V is TRBV10-3 and J is TRBJ1-6; 7 nucleotides align to TRBD1. CDR1 is ENHRY and CDR2 is SYGVKD in the germline V gene. V was pared by 4 bases and J by 7 bases, with 7 bases of the junction left unmatched. This CDR3 has 15 amino acids. CDR3: CAISARTGANSPLHF. The CDR3 nucleotides read TGTGCCATCAGTGCAAGGACAGGAGCGAATTCACCCCTCCACTTT.

V and J are TRBV28 and TRBJ2-5; D is possibly TRBD1 (6 bases). The CDR3 runs 19 residues. The germline V gene encodes CDR1 MDHEN and CDR2 SYDVKM. V lost 4 bases, J lost 1 base, and 25 bases lay in between. CDR3 protein: CASSSIVGNTGHSQETQYF. In nucleotides, the CDR3 is TGTGCCAGCAGTTCGATAGTGGGTAACACAGGGCACTCCCAAGAGACCCAGTACTTC. The variable domain in full, completed from reference TRBV28 and TRBJ2-5, reads DVKVTQSSRYLVKRTGEKVFLECVQDMDHENMFWYRQDPGLGLRLIYFSYDVKMKEKGDIPEGYSVSREKKERFSLILESASTNQTSMYLCASSSIVGNTGHSQETQYFGPGTRLLVL.

The sample holds many counts of this clonotype. This sequence joins TRBV12-3 or TRBV12-4 and TRBJ2-5; D call uncertain. Trimming cost V 6 bases and J 4 bases, with 15 bases left between them. This CDR3 region has 14 residues. CDR3 region: CASSLGHPGETQYF. In nucleotides, the CDR3 is TGTGCCAGCAGCTTGGGTCATCCGGGAGAGACCCAGTACTTC.

The chain has TRBV28 and TRBJ1-1, with D maybe TRBD1 (5 bases). The CDR3 is made up of 19 amino acids. CDR1 and CDR2 from the germline V gene are MDHEN and SYDVKM. Trimming cost V 6 bases and J 0 bases, with 26 bases left between them. CDR3 in DNA: TGTGCCAGCAGCACCTTCTGGCAGGGCCCGGCGGATATGAACACTGAAGCTTTCTTT. Its translation is CASSTFWQGPADMNTEAFF.

This clonotype turned up a few times. This chain links TRBV6-2 or TRBV6-3 with TRBJ1-5, with TRBD1 identical over 7 bases. The length of the CDR3 is 14 residues. The germline V gene has CDR1 MNHEY and CDR2 SVGEGT. V lost 5 bases, J lost 4 bases, and 5 bases stayed unmatched. CDR3 residues: CASSGTVWNQPQHF. CDR3 DNA sequence: TGTGCCAGCAGTGGGACAGTTTGGAATCAGCCCCAGCATTTT.

The J gene is TRBJ1-2, the V gene TRBV7-9; D uncertain. The CDR3 extends over 15 amino acids. Trimming removed 5 bases from V and 7 bases from J, with 20 bases in between. Germline CDR1 reads SEHNR; CDR2 reads FQNEAQ (reference sequence). DNA for the CDR3: TGTGCCAGCAGCACCCGGACTGCCCAGTTAAGTGGCTACACCTTC. This sequence encodes CASSTRTAQLSGYTF.

As DNA, the CDR3 is TGCGCCAGCAGCCCGCAGATATTTACAGCGGACGCTGGAAACACCATATATTTT. This encodes CASSPQIFTADAGNTIYF. The chain employs TRBV4-3 and TRBJ1-3; D uncertain. This CDR3 region has 18 residues. Trimming removed 4 bases from V and 2 bases from J, with 21 bases in between. Germline CDR1 LGHNA, CDR2 YSLEER.

This chain links TRBV4-1 with TRBJ1-3, with unresolved D. CDR1 and CDR2 (germline): MGHRA, YSYEKL. This CDR3 has 12 residues. V was shortened by 1 base and J by 2 bases, with 0 bases between the two germline ends. The CDR3 DNA is TGCGCCAGCAGCCAAGCTGGAAACACCATATATTTT. This translates into CASSQAGNTIYF.

The CDR3 sequence: CASSPDRALVEQYF. The DNA of the CDR3 is TGTGCCAGCAGCCCCGACAGGGCTTTGGTCGAGCAGTACTTC. This chain uses TRBV7-2 with TRBJ2-4, with 7 nucleotides matching TRBD1. The DNA end is a closer match to TRBJ2-7, so the J assignment may be wrong. The CDR3 covers 14 residues. Germline V gene sequence: CDR1 SGHTA, CDR2 FQGNSA.

Only a few counts were recorded for this clonotype. V and J are TRBV7-2 and TRBJ1-1; D unclear. V was shortened by 3 bases and J by 5 bases, with 13 bases between the two germline ends. This CDR3 spans 14 amino acids. In germline, CDR1 is SGHTA, CDR2 FQGNSA. CDR3: CASSFQRRETEAFF. CDR3 in DNA: TGTGCCAGCAGCTTCCAGAGGCGGGAGACTGAAGCTTTCTTT.

The table lists this clonotype with many counts. The genes are TRBV12-3 or TRBV12-4 and TRBJ2-7; maybe TRBD1 (5 bases). This CDR3 has 14 amino acids. V dropped 6 bases and J dropped 5 bases, with 17 bases sitting between them. The CDR3: CASSSGLKQDEQYF. The DNA for the CDR3 is TGTGCCAGCAGCTCAGGGTTGAAACAGGACGAGCAGTACTTC.

This clonotype was observed at least ten times. The V and J genes are TRBV18 and TRBJ2-1, with TRBD2 identical over 7 bases. The germline gives CDR1 KGHSH, CDR2 LQKENI. The CDR3 length is 17 residues. Trimming cost V 3 bases and J 0 bases; bases outside gene matches: 8. The chain's CDR3 is CASSPTTLAVSYNEQFF. CDR3 nucleotides: TGTGCCAGCTCACCTACCACGCTAGCGGTCTCCTACAATGAGCAGTTCTTC.

This clonotype was found a few times. V gene TRBV20-1 combines with J gene TRBJ1-5; unclear D gene. The germline CDR1 and CDR2 sequences are DFQATT and SNEGSKA (reference sequence). Between the trimmed V and J ends, which lost 5 bases and 4 bases, there was a span of 9 bases. The CDR3 contains 12 residues. The CDR3, as DNA: TGCAGTGCTGACGTAGGAAATCAGCCCCAGCATTTT. The encoded protein is CSADVGNQPQHF.

This clonotype has just a few counts. The chain recombines TRBV6-4 with TRBJ2-7; D might be TRBD1 (6 bases). Per the germline V gene, CDR1 is MRHNA and CDR2 is SNTAGT. V dropped 6 bases and J dropped 7 bases, with 19 bases sitting between them. The CDR3 is 14 amino acids. CDR3 coding DNA: TGTGCCAGCAGAGCAGGGGCTCCCTACAATGAGCAGTACTTC. This codes for CASRAGAPYNEQYF.

This clonotype came up many times. Compared with germline, one end of the junction differs, possibly owing to a read error. The chain uses TRBV20-1 and TRBJ2-1; D may be TRBD2 (5 bases). Germline assignment: CDR1 DFQATT and CDR2 SNEGSKA (reference sequence). The CDR3 totals 12 residues. This CDR3 is CSTSDNVNEQFF. The CDR3 bases are TGCAGTACTAGTGACAATGTGAATGAGCAGTTCTTC.

This chain uses TRBV5-4 with TRBJ2-7, with D maybe TRBD2 (6 bases). Germline V gene data show CDR1 as SGHNT and CDR2 as YYREEE (reference sequence). V was clipped by 1 base and J by 2 bases, with 16 bases between them. CDR3 size: 16 residues. CDR3 region: CASSLPAGGRTYEQYF. DNA of the CDR3: TGTGCCAGCAGCTTGCCCGCCGGGGGACGGACCTACGAGCAGTACTTC.

About this clonotype: Given a much more abundant clone one base away, this may be a read error. The chain joins TRBV4-3 to TRBJ2-1; D is possibly TRBD1 (6 bases). Germline V CDR1 and CDR2: LGHNA, YSLEER. V was clipped by 3 bases and J by 13 bases, with 22 bases between them. The CDR3 has 15 amino acids. The CDR3 DNA sequence: TGCGCCAGCAGCCAGGGCGGACCGGGACAAGAGACCCAGTTCTTC. Its protein is CASSQGGPGQETQFF.